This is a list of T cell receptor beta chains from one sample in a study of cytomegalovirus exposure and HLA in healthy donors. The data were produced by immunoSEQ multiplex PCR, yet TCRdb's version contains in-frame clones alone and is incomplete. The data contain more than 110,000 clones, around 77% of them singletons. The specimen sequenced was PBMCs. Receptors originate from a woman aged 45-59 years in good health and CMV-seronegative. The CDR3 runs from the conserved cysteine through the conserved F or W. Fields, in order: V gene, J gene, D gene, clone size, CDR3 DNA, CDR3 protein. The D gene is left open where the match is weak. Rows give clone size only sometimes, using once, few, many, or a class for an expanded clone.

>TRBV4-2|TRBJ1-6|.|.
TGTGCCAGCAGCCAAGATTTAGCGGGGACGTCGCGAAATTCACCCCTCCACTTT
CASSQDLAGTSRNSPLHF
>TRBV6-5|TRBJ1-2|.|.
TGTGCCAGCAGTTACGCCGAATCCGGTGGCTACACCTTC
CASSYAESGGYTF
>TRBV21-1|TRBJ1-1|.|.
TGTGCCAGCAGCCCTCAGGACAGCAACACTGAAGCTTTCTTT
CASSPQDSNTEAFF
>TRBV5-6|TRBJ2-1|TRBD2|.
TGTGCCAGCAGCTCTAGCGGGGCCTACAATGAGCAGTTCTTC
CASSSSGAYNEQFF
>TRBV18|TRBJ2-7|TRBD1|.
TGTGCCAGCTCAGTTTCGGGGACAGGGTCTTTATACGAGCAGTACTTC
CASSVSGTGSLYEQYF
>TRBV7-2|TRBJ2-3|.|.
TGTGCCAGCAGCTTCCCAGGGTCGCGGCGCACAGATACGCAGTATTTT
CASSFPGSRRTDTQYF
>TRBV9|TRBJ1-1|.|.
TGTGCCAGCAGCGTTATGGGGGGGACACAGGTTGAAGCTTTCTTT
CASSVMGGTQVEAFF
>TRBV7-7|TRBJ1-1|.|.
TGTGCTAGCGGTCAGGGCCCGAACACTGAAGCTCTCTTT
CASGQGPNTEALF
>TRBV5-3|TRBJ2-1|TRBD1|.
TGTGCCAGAAGCCTATGGACAGGGTTTAATGAGCAGTTCTTC
CARSLWTGFNEQFF
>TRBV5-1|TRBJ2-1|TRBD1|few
TGCGCCAGCAGCCCCCGGGACAGGGCCCTCTTGAGCTCCTACAATGAGCAGTTCTTC
CASSPRDRALLSSYNEQFF
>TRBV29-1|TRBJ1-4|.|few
TGCAGCGCCGGACAGACAACTAATGAAAAACTGTTTTTT
CSAGQTTNEKLFF
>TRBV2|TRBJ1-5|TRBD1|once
TGTGCCAGCAAGGCAGGGGGACATAGCAATCAGCCCCAGCATTTT
CASKAGGHSNQPQHF
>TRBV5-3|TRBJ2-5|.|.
TGTGCCAGAAGCTTGGTACAAACTGGGGGGGCCGATGAGACCCAGTACTTC
CARSLVQTGGADETQYF
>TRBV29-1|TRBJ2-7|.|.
TGCAGCGTTGCGTCTCGCCAGGGCTACGAGCAGTACTTC
CSVASRQGYEQYF
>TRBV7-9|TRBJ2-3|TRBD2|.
TGTGCCAGCGGAGGACTAGCGGGGGCAGCAGATACGCAGTATTTT
CASGGLAGAADTQYF
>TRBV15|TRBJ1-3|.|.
TGTGCCACCAGCAGAGATCTGGAGGGAAACACCATATATTTT
CATSRDLEGNTIYF
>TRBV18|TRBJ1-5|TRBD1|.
TGTGCCAGCTCCGAGACAGGGAATCAGCCCCAGCATTTT
CASSETGNQPQHF
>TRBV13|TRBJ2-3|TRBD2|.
TGTGCCAGCAGCATCGGGACTAGCGGGGACACAGATACGCAGTATTTT
CASSIGTSGDTDTQYF
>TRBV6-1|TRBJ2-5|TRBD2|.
TGTGCCAGCAGTGATCTGAGACTAGCGGGGGGGCTCGTAGAGACCCAGTACTTC
CASSDLRLAGGLVETQYF
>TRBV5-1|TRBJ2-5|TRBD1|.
TGCGCCAGCAGCCCCCGGACAGGAGAGAAAGAGACCCAGTACTTC
CASSPRTGEKETQYF
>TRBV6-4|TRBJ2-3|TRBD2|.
TGTGCCAGCAGTGACCGGGGGGGGACAGATACGCAGTATTTT
CASSDRGGTDTQYF
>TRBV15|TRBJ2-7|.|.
TGTGCCACCGGGGACTCCTACTACGAGCAGTACTTC
CATGDSYYEQYF
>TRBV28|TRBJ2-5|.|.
TGTGCCAGCAGTTCATACCACCGAAGAGGGCAAGTGGAGACCCAGTACTTC
CASSSYHRRGQVETQYF
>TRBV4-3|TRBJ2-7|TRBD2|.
TGCGCCAGCAGCCAAGGCCTAGCGGGGGGGCTCCGCTACGAGCAGTACTTC
CASSQGLAGGLRYEQYF
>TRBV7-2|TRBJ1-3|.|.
TGTGCCAGCAGCCCCCCAGGCTTCCTACTACGGAGGAGTGGAAACACCATATATTTT
CASSPPGFLLRRSGNTIYF
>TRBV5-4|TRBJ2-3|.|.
TGTGCCAGCAGTTCCGGGACTCCGAGCACAGATACGCAGTATTTT
CASSSGTPSTDTQYF
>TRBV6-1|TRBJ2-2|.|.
TGTGCCAGCAGTGAAGGCAGGGCGAACACCGGGGAGCTGTTTTTT
CASSEGRANTGELFF
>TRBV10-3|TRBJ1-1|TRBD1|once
TGTGCCATCAGTGAGGAGGGGGCGGACACTGAAGCTTTCTTT
CAISEEGADTEAFF
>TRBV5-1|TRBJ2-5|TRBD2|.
TGCGCCAGCAGCCCGGGGGCTAGCGGGGGAGGAGAGACCCAGTACTTC
CASSPGASGGGETQYF
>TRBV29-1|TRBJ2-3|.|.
TGCAGCGTTGGGAGGGCTGATACGCAGTATTTT
CSVGRADTQYF
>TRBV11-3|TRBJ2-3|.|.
TGTGCCAGCAGCTTAGCTTCAGGGTATAGTTTTGACACAGATACGCAGTATTTT
CASSLASGYSFDTDTQYF
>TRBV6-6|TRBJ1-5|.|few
TGTGCCAGCGGGGAGGAATATCAGCCCCAGCATTTT
CASGEEYQPQHF
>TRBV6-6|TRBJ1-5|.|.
TGTGCCAGCAGTTACTCGAGGGCAGATCAGCCCCAGCATTTT
CASSYSRADQPQHF
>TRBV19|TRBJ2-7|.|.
TGTGCCAGTAGTAAGGACCCGACTAGCTACGAGCAGTACTTC
CASSKDPTSYEQYF
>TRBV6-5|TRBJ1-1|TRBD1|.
TGTGCCAGCAGTTACTCGGGACAGGGGTCGGCTTTCTTT
CASSYSGQGSAFF
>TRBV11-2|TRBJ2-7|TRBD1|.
TGTGCCAGCAGTCCCAGGCGGCAGGGGGCGCCCTCCGAGCAGTACTTC
CASSPRRQGAPSEQYF